This T cell receptor (beta chain) is from a study of graft-versus-host responses after intestinal transplantation. Turning to the study itself: The recipients all started with anti-thymocyte globulin induction and then took tacrolimus and steroids for 3 to 4 years. Whole-study findings and limits: Those patients showing graft-donor T cell macrochimerism displayed high graft-versus-host to host-versus-graft clonal ratios in allografts. Researchers found GvH clones in recipient marrow, and some showed up first in ileum or blood.

Trimming shortened V by 3 bases and J by 5 bases, and 11 bases separated the two germline ends. The CDR3 runs to 14 residues. Germline-derived CDR1 and CDR2 are SSHAT and FNYEAQ (reference sequence). Measured with immunoSEQ multiplex PCR; TCRdb has only the in-frame clones, and not every one. The profile shows under 100,000 clones, 85% to 95% of them singletons. Points on this clone: Its antigen is as yet unknown.

Material: unstimulated CD8+ T cells sorted from spleen or lymph node cells, obtained before transplant. The chain employs TRBV7-7 and TRBJ2-1; tentative D call: TRBD1 (5 bases). This sequence was found in a human donor who was the organ donor for an intestinal transplant. As DNA, the CDR3 is TGTGCCAGCAGCTTGCCAGGGAAGGACAATGAGCAGTTCTTC. This encodes CASSLPGKDNEQFF.